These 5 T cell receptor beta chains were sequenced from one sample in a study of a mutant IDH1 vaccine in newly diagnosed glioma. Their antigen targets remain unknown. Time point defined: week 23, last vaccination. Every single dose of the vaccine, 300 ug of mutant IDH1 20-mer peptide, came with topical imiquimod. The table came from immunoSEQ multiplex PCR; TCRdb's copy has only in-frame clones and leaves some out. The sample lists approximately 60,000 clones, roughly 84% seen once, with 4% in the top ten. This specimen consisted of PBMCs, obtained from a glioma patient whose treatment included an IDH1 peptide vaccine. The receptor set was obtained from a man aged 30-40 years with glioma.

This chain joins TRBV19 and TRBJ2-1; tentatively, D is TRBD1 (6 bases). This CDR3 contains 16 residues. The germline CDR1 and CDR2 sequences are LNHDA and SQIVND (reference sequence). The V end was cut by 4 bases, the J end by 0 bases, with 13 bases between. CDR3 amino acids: CASSKLTGSSYNEQFF. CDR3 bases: TGTGCCAGTAGTAAACTGACAGGAAGCTCCTACAATGAGCAGTTCTTC.

CDR3 protein: CASSARTGGLAGELFF. The CDR3, as DNA: TGTGCCAGCAGCGCGCGGACAGGGGGCCTAGCCGGGGAGCTGTTTTTT. The chain uses TRBV11-3 and TRBJ2-2, with 11 bases fitting TRBD1. CDR1 is SGHNT and CDR2 is YENEEA in the germline V gene. CDR3 size: 16 residues. The J segment lost 6 bases and the V segment lost 5 bases, leaving 8 bases of the junction unmatched. Filled out from reference TRBV11-3 and TRBJ2-2, the complete variable domain reads EAGVVQSPRYKIIEKKQPVAFWCNPISGHNTLYWYLQNLGQGPELLIRYENEEAVDDSQLPKDRFSAERLKGVDSTLKIQPAELGDSAVYLCASSARTGGLAGELFFGEGSRLTVL.

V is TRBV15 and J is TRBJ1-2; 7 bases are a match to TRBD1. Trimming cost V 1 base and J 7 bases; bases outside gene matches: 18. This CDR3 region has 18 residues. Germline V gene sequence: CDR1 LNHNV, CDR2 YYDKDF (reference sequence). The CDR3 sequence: CATSRAFLGAQGVGGYTF. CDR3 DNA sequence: TGTGCCACCAGCAGAGCTTTCCTGGGCGCTCAGGGGGTTGGTGGCTACACCTTC.

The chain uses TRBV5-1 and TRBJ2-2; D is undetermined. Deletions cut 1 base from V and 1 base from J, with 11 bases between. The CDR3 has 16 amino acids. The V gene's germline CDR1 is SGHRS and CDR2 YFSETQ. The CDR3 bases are TGCGCCAGCAGCTTGTCTCCCATGAAGAACACCGGGGAGCTGTTTTTT. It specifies CASSLSPMKNTGELFF.

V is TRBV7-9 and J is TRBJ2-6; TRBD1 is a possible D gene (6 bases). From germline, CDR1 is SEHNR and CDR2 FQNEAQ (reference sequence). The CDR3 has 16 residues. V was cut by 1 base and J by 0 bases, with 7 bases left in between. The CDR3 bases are TGTGCCAGCAGCTTAGGAGGGGGCTCTGGGGCCAACGTCCTGACTTTC. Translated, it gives CASSLGGGSGANVLTF.